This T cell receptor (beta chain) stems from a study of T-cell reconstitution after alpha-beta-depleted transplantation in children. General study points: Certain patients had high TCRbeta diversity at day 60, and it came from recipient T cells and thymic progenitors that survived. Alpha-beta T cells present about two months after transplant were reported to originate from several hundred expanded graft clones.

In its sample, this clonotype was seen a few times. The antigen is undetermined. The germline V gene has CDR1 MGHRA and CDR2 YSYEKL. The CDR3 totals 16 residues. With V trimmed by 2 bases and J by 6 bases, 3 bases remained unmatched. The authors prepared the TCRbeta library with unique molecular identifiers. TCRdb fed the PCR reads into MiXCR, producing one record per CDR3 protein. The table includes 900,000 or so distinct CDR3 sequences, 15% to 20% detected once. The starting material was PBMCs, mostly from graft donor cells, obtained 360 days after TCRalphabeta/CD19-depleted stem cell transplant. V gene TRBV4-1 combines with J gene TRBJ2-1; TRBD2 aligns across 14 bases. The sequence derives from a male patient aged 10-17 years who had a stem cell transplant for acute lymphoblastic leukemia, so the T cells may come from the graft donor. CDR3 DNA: TGCGCCAGCAGCCAAACCGGGACTAGCGGGAGCAATGAGCAGTTCTTC. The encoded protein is CASSQTGTSGSNEQFF.